The entry below describes one TCR beta chain. Its antigen is not identified. This sample is part of a study of cytomegalovirus exposure and HLA in healthy donors. Study-wide results and limits: When a later analysis compared HLA-associated TCR beta chains with equally common others, the HLA-associated chains turned out to be more clonally expanded and to have lower generation probabilities. HLA allele associations emerged for roughly 17,000 TCR beta sequences in a later analysis, at 0.05 false discovery rate.

CDR3 length: 20 amino acids. The J segment lost 2 bases and the V segment lost 2 bases, leaving 18 bases of the junction unmatched. Germline CDR1 is MNHEY and CDR2 is SMNVEV (reference sequence). The PCR made use of 60 Vbeta and 13 Jbeta primers. Sequencing used immunoSEQ multiplex PCR; TCRdb keeps in-frame clones, though not all of them. The data show about 170,000 clones, 80% to 90% seen once. This TCR was sampled from a woman younger than 35 in good health and CMV-seronegative. The chain links TRBV27 to TRBJ2-7; 10 nucleotides align to TRBD1. The sequenced material came from PBMCs. CDR3 sequence: CASSLRTGTGARLLPYEQYF. The CDR3 nucleotides are TGTGCCAGCAGTTTAAGGACCGGGACAGGGGCCCGCCTTCTCCCCTACGAGCAGTACTTC.